This T cell receptor beta chain was retrieved from a study of shared clonotypes between healthy human individuals. At the level of the study: Every donor yielded three CD4 naive, three CD4 memory, two CD8 naive and one CD8 memory plate. Regarding the study as a whole: Investigators collected only blood, and repertoires in tissues likely differ. Rarefaction demonstrated incomplete sorted-subset sequencing despite large depth.

Original processing methods: ImmunoSEQ junction-only sequences lacked quality scores, so their filtering differed. TCRdb keeps only in-frame clones here, not all; method: immunoSEQ multiplex PCR. The D gene and trimming were derived from the DNA, and the V and J assignments and clone size from that table. Among about 980,000 clones listed, approximately 80% were seen once. For this clone: The target antigen is unknown.

V lost 10 bases and J 3 bases, leaving 14 bases between the germline ends. Per germline, CDR1 SNHLY and CDR2 FYNNEI. The CDR3 sequence is 13 residues long. The TCR was taken from a young man in good health. Sequencing was done on a sample of memory CD4+ T cells sorted from blood. Specified subset: CD45RA-negative fraction. V is TRBV2 and J is TRBJ2-3; D not resolved. CDR3 DNA: TGTGCCACTTCTATCGGCTTGACAGATACGCAGTATTTT. Its protein product is CATSIGLTDTQYF.